This T cell receptor (beta chain) was identified in a study of tumor-infiltrating lymphocytes in primary liver carcinoma. Study-level findings and limits: Just around 8-25% of top clones spanned all five tumor regions.

Joint extraction of RNA and DNA used 20-30 mg of bulk tissue that was unsorted. With respect to this clonotype: What it binds is not known. This sequence may be a read error, since a much larger clone differs from it by one base.

The V end lost 0 bases, the J end lost 5 bases, and 10 bases lay between the germline ends. The length of the CDR3 is 13 residues. Germline-derived CDR1 and CDR2 are GTSNPN and SVGIG (reference sequence). The template, 450 to 650 ng total RNA, yielded TCR beta cDNA made with a constant-region primer. Sequencing libraries for TCR beta derived from three nested multiplex PCR rounds that used slightly modified ARM-PCR. In the first two PCR rounds, TRBV1-TRBV30 forward primers were paired with a C-beta reverse primer, and each round lasted about 10 cycles. TCRdb ran MiXCR on the multiplex PCR reads and lists one entry per CDR3 protein. The profile covers approximately 110,000 distinct CDR3 sequences, with around two thirds appearing a single time and about a tenth taken by the ten largest.

The chain carries TRBV30 and TRBJ1-1, with D uncertain. Input material: liver tumor tissue from sampling region 1. Subset specified: tumor region T1, superior pole. The clonotype comes from a woman aged 55-70 years with primary liver carcinoma and hepatitis B virus infection. The CDR3 DNA reads TGTGCCTGGAGTGTATACTGCGGGACTGAAGCTTTCTTT. Its protein is CAWSVYCGTEAFF.